The source of this TCR beta chain is a study of lymphopenia after photon versus proton radiotherapy (dated by TCRdb to between 2018 and 2020). Regarding the complete study: The immunological effects of photon versus proton radiation therapy were compared in patients with gastrointestinal tumors who developed high-grade lymphopenia. The goal of the study was to characterize the differences between the two radiation modalities in how they affect the immune system. The cohort included some 20 patients with gastrointestinal tumors who developed lymphopenia after receiving either photon or proton therapy. The investigation overall reported the following: Across the cohort, an inverse correlation was found between a larger post-nadir drop in TCR diversity and overall survival time among patients who died. After the lymphocyte count nadir, repertoires from photon-treated patients showed oligoclonal expansion, particularly of CD8+ Temra cells, and this expansion drove the decline in diversity. Relative stability during treatment was observed in proton-treated patients, whereas loss of naive T cells and TCR diversity and gain of effector/memory populations were observed in photon-treated patients. The survival association was examined only in patients who died, and the authors described better survival with proton therapy as a possibility, not as a demonstrated result.

To note about this clone: Its antigen remains unidentified. Base quality data are lacking; no much larger clone is found one base away.

The method behind the library was the immunoSEQ multiplex PCR assay. T cell repertoires were profiled by deep sequencing of rearranged TCR beta loci, alongside multiparametric flow cytometry. TCRdb retrieved this table from immuneACCESS and kept in-frame rearrangements only. Not all clones are present; in checked studies, unresolved V genes account for under half, and no reason is known for the remainder. Recorded for this sample are 25,000 to 30,000 clones; approximately 89% of them occurred a single time. Around 4.9% of the sample lies in the top ten. Trimming takes 2 bases from V and 5 bases from J, and the germline ends sit 8 bases apart. The CDR3 holds 13 amino acids from the cysteine to the phenylalanine. Kept here is only the CDR3 DNA, which spans 39 bases and is read in frame from base 1. Based on the germline V gene, the CDR1 and CDR2 sequences are MDHEN and SYDVKM.

Recombination connected TRBV28 to TRBJ2-3; confidence is insufficient to name the D gene. The origin of this receptor is a man aged 25-45 years with gastric cancer. Source: peripheral blood, taken from a patient treated with photon-based radiotherapy. The DNA sequence reads TGTGCCAGCAGTTTAATGTCCCGAGATACGCAGTATTTT. It translates as CASSLMSRDTQYF. Where the CDR3 stops, the reference TRBV28 and TRBJ2-3 genes take over; the full variable domain is DVKVTQSSRYLVKRTGEKVFLECVQDMDHENMFWYRQDPGLGLRLIYFSYDVKMKEKGDIPEGYSVSREKKERFSLILESASTNQTSMYLCASSLMSRDTQYFGPGTRLTVL.